This is a list of T cell receptor beta chains from one sample in a study of Graves' ophthalmopathy and Graves' hyperthyroidism. TCRdb re-called the multiplex PCR reads with MiXCR, one entry per CDR3 protein. The sample has some 160,000 distinct CDR3 sequences, 39% seen once. What was sequenced was peripheral blood. The receptors were sampled from a man aged 30-40 years with Graves' ophthalmopathy. CDR3s leave out the opening cysteine and the closing phenylalanine or tryptophan. The order of the fields is V gene, D gene, CDR3 protein. D genes are given only for firm matches.

TRBV30 . AWRGWTAITEAF
TRBV6-1 . ASITRPSLAF
TRBV28 . ASRSSGLQETQY
TRBV29-1 TRBD2 SVGLAGVGEQY
TRBV7-2 . ASSVEQVNTEAF
TRBV6-2/TRBV6-3 . ASRRGGGGETQY
TRBV7-8 . ASSLPGSNSYEQY
TRBV6-1 TRBD2 ASVSSGVTYEQY
TRBV10-3 . AIRADLFGTEAF
TRBV30 TRBD1 AWKRQGSPLH
TRBV6-1 . ASSEAPYGETQY
TRBV27 . ASSLSLAVDQETQY
TRBV28 TRBD1 ASSSRTGWGQY
TRBV11-2 . ATKVGRSYEQY
TRBV6-1 TRBD2 ASRHIAGVGETQY
TRBV6-5 TRBD1 ASSYAGGGDT
TRBV27 . ASSFNADSNQPQH
TRBV7-2 . ASSQTPLDEQY
TRBV28 TRBD1 ASRGAGQGLYEQY
TRBV30 . AWKEGARYEQY
TRBV6-2/TRBV6-3 . ASHKAGYTPAF
TRBV28 . ASSLAGRSTEAF
TRBV30 . AWSGPGGYT
TRBV28 . ASSFYRRGTEAF
TRBV19 . ASSIDSSNLYEQY
TRBV6-1 . ASRPSLNTEAF
TRBV12-3/TRBV12-4 . ASSFRREE
TRBV2 . AGPGNTGGLF
TRBV11-2 TRBD1 ASSPPEGTGAFYEQY
TRBV11-2 TRBD2 ASSSGTSRNTGELF
TRBV7-2 TRBD1 ASSLTAGGNSPLH
TRBV2 . ASSGGFQPQH
TRBV6-1 TRBD1 ASSARLRDRYGYT
TRBV25-1 TRBD2 ASSEYSGSGSFYEQY
TRBV20-1 . SASRLESNSYEQY
TRBV6-4 . ASSDIETGLRPYEQY
TRBV12-3/TRBV12-4 TRBD1 ASSAETGPYEQY
TRBV13 . ASSSTWGPAYGYT
TRBV6-5 . ASRWSVGPEQY
TRBV7-8 TRBD2 ASSSSGRGYEQY
TRBV7-2 TRBD1 ASGIGTDQETQY
TRBV6-5 TRBD1 ASSQGQQNSPLH
TRBV27 TRBD2 ASRTIAGGRNIQY
TRBV28 TRBD1 ASSSTGGLYEQY
TRBV2 . ASSYTRIYEQY
TRBV6-2/TRBV6-3 . ASSYSLGRSGTEAF
TRBV20-1 TRBD2 SARSLAGVTYEQY
TRBV13 . ASSLFGRQETQY
TRBV29-1 . SAASGASYEQY
TRBV28 . ASSLWAGELF
TRBV6-5 . ASSYSMGGAYEQY
TRBV24-1 TRBD2 ATSDPPSGSYEQY
TRBV12-3/TRBV12-4 . ASSTLMNTEAF